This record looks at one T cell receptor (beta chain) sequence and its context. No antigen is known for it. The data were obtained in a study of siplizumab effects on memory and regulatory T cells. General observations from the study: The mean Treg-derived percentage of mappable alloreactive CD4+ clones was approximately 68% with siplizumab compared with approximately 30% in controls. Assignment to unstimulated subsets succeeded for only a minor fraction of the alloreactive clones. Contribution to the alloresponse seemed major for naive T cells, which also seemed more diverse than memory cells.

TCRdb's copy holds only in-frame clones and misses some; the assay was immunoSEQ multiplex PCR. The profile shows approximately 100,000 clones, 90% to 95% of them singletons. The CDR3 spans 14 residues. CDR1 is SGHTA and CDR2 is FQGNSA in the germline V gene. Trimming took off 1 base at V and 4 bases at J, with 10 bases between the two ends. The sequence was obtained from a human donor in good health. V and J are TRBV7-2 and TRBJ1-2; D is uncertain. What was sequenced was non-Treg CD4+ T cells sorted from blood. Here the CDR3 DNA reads TGTGCCAGCAGCTTAGGATCGGAGGGCTATGGCTACACCTTC. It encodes CASSLGSEGYGYTF.